This TCR beta chain was sequenced during a study of T-cell reconstitution after alpha-beta-depleted transplantation in children. The ends were cut back, 7 bases at V and 4 bases at J, with 7 bases in the middle. The CDR3 consists of 11 residues. Researchers prepared the TCRbeta library using unique molecular identifiers, the study reports. TCRdb itself ran the PCR reads through MiXCR, one entry per CDR3 protein. Found here are about 1,000,000 distinct CDR3 sequences, roughly 31% of them singletons; the top ten hold around 30%. Whole-study results and caveats: Expanded graft clones, several hundred of them, were reportedly the source of alpha-beta T cells about two months after transplant. The authors attributed T-cell counts and diversity one year after transplant mostly to newly produced T cells.

In its sample, this clonotype was seen a few times. Its antigen is not identified. Material: PBMCs, mostly from graft donor cells, obtained 360 days after TCRalphabeta/CD19-depleted stem cell transplant. The origin of this receptor is a boy younger than two who had a stem cell transplant for SCID, so the T cells may come from the graft donor. The rearrangement joins TRBV12-3 or TRBV12-4 to TRBJ2-5; D remains ambiguous. CDR3 loop: CASNIGETQYF. The CDR3 coding sequence is TGTGCCAGCAACATCGGAGAGACCCAGTACTTC.